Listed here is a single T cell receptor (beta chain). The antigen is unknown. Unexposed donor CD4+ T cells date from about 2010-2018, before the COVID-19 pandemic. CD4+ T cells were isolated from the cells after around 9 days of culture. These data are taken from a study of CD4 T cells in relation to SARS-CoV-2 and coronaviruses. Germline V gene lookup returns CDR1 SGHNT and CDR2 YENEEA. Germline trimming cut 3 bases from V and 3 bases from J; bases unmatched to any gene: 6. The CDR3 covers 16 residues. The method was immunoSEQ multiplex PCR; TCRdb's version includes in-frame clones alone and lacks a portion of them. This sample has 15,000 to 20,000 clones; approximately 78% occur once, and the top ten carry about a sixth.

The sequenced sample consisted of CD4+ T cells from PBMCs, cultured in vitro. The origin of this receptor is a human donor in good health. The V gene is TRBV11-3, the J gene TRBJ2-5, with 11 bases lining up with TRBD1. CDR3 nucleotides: TGTGCCAGCAGCTTCGGGACAGGGGGTTTTAAAGAGACCCAGTACTTC. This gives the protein CASSFGTGGFKETQYF. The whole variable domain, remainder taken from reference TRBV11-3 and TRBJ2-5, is EAGVVQSPRYKIIEKKQPVAFWCNPISGHNTLYWYLQNLGQGPELLIRYENEEAVDDSQLPKDRFSAERLKGVDSTLKIQPAELGDSAVYLCASSFGTGGFKETQYFGPGTRLLVL.